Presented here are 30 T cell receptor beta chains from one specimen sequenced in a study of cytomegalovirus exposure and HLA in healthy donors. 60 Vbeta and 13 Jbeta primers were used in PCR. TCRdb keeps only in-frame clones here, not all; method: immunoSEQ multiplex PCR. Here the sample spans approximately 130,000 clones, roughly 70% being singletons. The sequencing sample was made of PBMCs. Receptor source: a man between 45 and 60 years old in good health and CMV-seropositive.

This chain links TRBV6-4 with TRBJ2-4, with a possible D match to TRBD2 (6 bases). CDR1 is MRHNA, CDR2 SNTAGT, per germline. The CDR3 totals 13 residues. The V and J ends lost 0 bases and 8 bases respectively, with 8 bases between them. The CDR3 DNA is TGTGCCAGCAGTGACTCGGGGGAGGACATTCAGTACTTC. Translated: CASSDSGEDIQYF.

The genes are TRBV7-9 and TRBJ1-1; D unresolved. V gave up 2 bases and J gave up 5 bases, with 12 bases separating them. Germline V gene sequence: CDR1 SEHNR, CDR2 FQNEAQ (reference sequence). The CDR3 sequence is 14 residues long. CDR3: CASSLPFSGTEAFF. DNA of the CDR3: TGTGCCAGCAGCTTACCCTTCTCGGGGACTGAAGCTTTCTTT.

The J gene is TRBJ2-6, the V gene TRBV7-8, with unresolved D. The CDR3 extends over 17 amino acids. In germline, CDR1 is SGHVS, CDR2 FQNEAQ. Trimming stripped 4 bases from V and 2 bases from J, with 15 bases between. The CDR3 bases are TGTGCCAGCAGCTCTACCAAGTTTAGTCCTGGGGCCAACGTCCTGACTTTC. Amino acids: CASSSTKFSPGANVLTF.

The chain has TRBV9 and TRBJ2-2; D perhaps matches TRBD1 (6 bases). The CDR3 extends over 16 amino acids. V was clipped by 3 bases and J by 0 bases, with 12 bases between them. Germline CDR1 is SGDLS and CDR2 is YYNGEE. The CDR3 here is CASSAPGAANTGELFF. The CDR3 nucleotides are TGTGCCAGCAGCGCCCCAGGGGCGGCGAACACCGGGGAGCTGTTTTTT. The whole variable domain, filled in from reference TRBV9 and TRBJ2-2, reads DSGVTQTPKHLITATGQRVTLRCSPRSGDLSVYWYQQSLDQGLQFLIQYYNGEERAKGNILERFSAQQFPDLHSELNLSSLELGDSALYFCASSAPGAANTGELFFGEGSRLTVL.

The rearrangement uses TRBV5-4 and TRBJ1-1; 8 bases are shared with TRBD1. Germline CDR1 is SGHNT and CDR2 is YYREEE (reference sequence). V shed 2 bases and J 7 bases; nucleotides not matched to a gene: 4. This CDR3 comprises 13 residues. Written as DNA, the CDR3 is TGTGCCAGCAGCTTCCGGGACAGGCGTGAAGCTTTCTTT. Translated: CASSFRDRREAFF.

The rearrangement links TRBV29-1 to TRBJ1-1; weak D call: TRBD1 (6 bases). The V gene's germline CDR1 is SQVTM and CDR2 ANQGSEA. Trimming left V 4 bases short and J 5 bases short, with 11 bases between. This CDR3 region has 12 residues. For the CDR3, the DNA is TGCAGCGTTGCCAGGCAGGGGACTGAAGCTTTCTTT. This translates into CSVARQGTEAFF.

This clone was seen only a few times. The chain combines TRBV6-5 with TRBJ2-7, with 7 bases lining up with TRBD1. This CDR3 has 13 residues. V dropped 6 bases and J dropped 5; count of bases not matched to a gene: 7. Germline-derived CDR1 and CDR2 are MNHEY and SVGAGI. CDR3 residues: CASSDRVRNEQYF. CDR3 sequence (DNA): TGTGCCAGCAGCGACAGGGTTAGAAACGAGCAGTACTTC.

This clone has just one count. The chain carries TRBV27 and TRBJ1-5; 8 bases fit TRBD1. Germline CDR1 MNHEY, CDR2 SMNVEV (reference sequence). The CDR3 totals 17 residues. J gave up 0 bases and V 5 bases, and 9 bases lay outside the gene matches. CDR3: CASSIPGGRDSNQPQHF. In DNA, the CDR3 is TGTGCCAGCAGTATACCAGGGGGCCGGGATAGCAATCAGCCCCAGCATTTT.

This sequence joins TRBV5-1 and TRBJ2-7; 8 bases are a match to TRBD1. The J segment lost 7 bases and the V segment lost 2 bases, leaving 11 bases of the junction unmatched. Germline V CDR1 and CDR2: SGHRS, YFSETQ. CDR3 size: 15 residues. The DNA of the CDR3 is TGCGCCAGCAGCTTTAGGGGCCAGGGGGCGGGGGAGCAGTACTTC. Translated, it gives CASSFRGQGAGEQYF.

The CDR3 region has the DNA TGTGCCAGCAGCGGCACGGGGCTGACAGGGCCCGGGTACTTC. This codes for CASSGTGLTGPGYF. V and J are TRBV7-2 and TRBJ2-7; the match to TRBD1 covers 7 bases. Germline lookup yields CDR1 SGHTA and CDR2 FQGNSA. The CDR3 contains 14 residues. V trimming: 5 bases; J trimming: 12 bases; junction bases outside the gene matches: 16. The entire variable domain, with the rest obtained from reference TRBV7-2 and TRBJ2-7, is as follows: GAGVSQSPSNKVTEKGKDVELRCDPISGHTALYWYRQSLGQGLEFLIYFQGNSAPDKSGLPSDRFSAERTGGSVSTLTIQRTQQEDSAVYLCASSGTGLTGPGYFGPGTRLTVT.

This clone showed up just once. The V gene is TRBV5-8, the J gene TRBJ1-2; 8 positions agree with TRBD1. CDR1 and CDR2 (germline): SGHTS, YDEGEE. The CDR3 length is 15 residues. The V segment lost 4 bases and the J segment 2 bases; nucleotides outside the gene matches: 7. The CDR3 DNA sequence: TGTGCCAGCAGCCGGGGACAGGCGATCAACTATGGCTACACCTTC. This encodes CASSRGQAINYGYTF.

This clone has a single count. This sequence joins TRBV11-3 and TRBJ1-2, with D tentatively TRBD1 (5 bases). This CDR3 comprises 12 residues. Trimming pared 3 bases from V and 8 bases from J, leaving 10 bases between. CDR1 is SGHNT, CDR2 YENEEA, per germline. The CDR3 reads CASSLPGVGYTF. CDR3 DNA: TGTGCCAGCAGCTTGCCGGGGGTCGGCTACACCTTC.

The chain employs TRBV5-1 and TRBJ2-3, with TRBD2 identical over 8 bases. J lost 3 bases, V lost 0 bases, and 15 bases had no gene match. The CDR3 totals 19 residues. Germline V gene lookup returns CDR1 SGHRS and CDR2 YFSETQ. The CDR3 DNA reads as TGCGCCAGCAGCTTGGGTCTGGCGGGAGGACTTACACGAACAGATACGCAGTATTTT. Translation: CASSLGLAGGLTRTDTQYF.

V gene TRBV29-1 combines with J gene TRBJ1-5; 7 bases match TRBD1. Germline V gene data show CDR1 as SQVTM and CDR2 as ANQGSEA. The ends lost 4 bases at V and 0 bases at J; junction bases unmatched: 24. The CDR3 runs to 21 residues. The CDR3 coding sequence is TGCAGCGTTGGGGAACAGGGGAAAGGACCAAGGACCCTTTATAGCAATCAGCCCCAGCATTTT. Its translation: CSVGEQGKGPRTLYSNQPQHF.

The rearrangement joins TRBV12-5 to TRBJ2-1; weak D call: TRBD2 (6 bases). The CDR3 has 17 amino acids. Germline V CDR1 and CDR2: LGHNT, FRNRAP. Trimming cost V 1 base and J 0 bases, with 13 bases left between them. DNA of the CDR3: TGTGCTAGTGGTTTGGCGATAGCGGCGAGCTCCTACAATGAGCAGTTCTTC. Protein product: CASGLAIAASSYNEQFF.

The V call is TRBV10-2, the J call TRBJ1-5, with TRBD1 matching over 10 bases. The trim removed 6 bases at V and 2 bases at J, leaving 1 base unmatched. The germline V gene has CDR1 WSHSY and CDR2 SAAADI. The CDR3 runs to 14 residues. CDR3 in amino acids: CASRGTGGNQPQHF. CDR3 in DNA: TGCGCCAGCAGGGGGACAGGGGGCAATCAGCCCCAGCATTTT.

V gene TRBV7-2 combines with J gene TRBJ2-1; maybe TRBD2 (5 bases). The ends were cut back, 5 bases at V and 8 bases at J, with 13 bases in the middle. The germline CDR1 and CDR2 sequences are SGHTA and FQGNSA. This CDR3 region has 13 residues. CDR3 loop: CASSPTSYHEQFF. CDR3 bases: TGTGCCAGCAGCCCAACTAGTTACCATGAGCAGTTCTTC.

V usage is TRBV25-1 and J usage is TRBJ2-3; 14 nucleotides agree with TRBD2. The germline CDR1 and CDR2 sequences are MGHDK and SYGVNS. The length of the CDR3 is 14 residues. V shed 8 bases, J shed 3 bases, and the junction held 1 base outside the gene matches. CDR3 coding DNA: TGTGCCAGCGGACTAGCGGGAGGAACAGATACGCAGTATTTT. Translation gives CASGLAGGTDTQYF.

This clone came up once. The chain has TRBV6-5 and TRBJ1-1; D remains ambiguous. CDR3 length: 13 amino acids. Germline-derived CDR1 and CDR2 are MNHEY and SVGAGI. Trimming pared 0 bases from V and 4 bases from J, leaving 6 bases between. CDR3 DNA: TGTGCCAGCAGTTACTCAGAGGTCACTGAAGCTTTCTTT. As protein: CASSYSEVTEAFF.

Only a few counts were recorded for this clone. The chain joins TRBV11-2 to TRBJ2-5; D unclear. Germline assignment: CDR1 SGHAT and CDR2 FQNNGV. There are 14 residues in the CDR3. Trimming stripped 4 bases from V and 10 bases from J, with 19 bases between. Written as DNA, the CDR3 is TGTGCCAGCAGCTATGCCGGAGACGGCTCGATCCAGTACTTC. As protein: CASSYAGDGSIQYF.

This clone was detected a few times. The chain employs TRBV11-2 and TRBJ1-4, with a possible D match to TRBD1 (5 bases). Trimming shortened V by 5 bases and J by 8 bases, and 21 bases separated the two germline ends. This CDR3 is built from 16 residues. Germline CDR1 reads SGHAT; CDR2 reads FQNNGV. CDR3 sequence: CASSPALRAGLEKLFF. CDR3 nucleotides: TGTGCCAGCAGCCCGGCCCTTAGGGCAGGGCTCGAAAAACTGTTTTTT.

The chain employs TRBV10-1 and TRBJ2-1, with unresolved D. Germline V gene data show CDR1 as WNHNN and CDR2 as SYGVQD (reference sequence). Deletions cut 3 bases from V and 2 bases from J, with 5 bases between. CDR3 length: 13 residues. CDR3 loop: CASSDQTYNEQFF. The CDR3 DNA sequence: TGCGCCAGCAGTGATCAGACCTACAATGAGCAGTTCTTC.

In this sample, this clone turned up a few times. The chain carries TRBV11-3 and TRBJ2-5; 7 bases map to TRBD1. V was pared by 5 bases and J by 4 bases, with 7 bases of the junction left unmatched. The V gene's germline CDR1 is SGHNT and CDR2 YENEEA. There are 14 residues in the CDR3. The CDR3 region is CASSGRTGGETQYF. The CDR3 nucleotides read TGTGCCAGCAGCGGAAGGACAGGTGGAGAGACCCAGTACTTC.

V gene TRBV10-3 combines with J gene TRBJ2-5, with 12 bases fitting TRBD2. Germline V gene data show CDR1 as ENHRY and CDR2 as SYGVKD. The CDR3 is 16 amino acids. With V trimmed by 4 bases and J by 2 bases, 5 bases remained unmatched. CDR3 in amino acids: CAISAPGLAGQETQYF. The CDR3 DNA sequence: TGTGCCATCAGTGCCCCGGGACTAGCGGGTCAAGAGACCCAGTACTTC.

CDR3 amino acids: CASSPQKASGRGDTQYF. CDR3 coding DNA: TGTGCCAGCAGTCCCCAAAAAGCGAGCGGGAGGGGAGATACGCAGTATTTT. The chain employs TRBV28 and TRBJ2-3, with TRBD2 identical over 10 bases. The CDR3 length is 17 residues. The J segment lost 5 bases and the V segment lost 5 bases, leaving 13 bases of the junction unmatched. Germline V CDR1 and CDR2: MDHEN, SYDVKM. Using reference TRBV28 and TRBJ2-3 for the parts outside the CDR3, the full variable domain is DVKVTQSSRYLVKRTGEKVFLECVQDMDHENMFWYRQDPGLGLRLIYFSYDVKMKEKGDIPEGYSVSREKKERFSLILESASTNQTSMYLCASSPQKASGRGDTQYFGPGTRLTVL.

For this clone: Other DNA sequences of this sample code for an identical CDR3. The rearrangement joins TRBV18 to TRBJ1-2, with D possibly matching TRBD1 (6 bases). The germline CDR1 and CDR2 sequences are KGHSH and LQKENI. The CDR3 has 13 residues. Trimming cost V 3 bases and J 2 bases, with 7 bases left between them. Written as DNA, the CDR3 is TGTGCCAGCTCACCGGACAGAAACTATGGCTACACCTTC. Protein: CASSPDRNYGYTF. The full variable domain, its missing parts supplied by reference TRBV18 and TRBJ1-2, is NAGVMQNPRHLVRRRGQEARLRCSPMKGHSHVYWYRQLPEEGLKFMVYLQKENIIDESGMPKERFSAEFPKEGPSILRIQQVVRGDSAAYFCASSPDRNYGYTFGSGTRLTVV.

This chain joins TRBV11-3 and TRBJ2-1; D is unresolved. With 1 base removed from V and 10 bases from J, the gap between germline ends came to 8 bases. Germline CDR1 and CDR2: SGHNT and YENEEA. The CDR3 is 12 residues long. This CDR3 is CASSLAFVEQFF. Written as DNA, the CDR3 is TGTGCCAGCAGCTTAGCTTTTGTCGAGCAGTTCTTC.

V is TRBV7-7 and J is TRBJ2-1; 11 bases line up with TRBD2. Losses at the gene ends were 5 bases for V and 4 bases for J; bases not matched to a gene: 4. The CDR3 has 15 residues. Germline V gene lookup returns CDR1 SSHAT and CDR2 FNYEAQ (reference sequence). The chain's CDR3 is CASSMTSGAYNEQFF. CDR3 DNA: TGTGCCAGCAGCATGACTAGCGGGGCTTACAATGAGCAGTTCTTC. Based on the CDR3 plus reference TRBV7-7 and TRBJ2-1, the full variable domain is GAGVSQSPRYKVTKRGQDVTLRCDPISSHATLYWYQQALGQGPEFLTYFNYEAQPDKSGLPSDRFSAERPEGSISTLTIQRTEQRDSAMYRCASSMTSGAYNEQFFGPGTRLTVL.

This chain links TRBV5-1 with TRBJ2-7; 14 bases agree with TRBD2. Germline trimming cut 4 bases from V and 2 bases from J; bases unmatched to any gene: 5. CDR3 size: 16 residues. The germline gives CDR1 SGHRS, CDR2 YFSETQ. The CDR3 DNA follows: TGCGCCAGCAGCAAGGGACTAGCGGGGGCCCCCTACGAGCAGTACTTC. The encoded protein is CASSKGLAGAPYEQYF.

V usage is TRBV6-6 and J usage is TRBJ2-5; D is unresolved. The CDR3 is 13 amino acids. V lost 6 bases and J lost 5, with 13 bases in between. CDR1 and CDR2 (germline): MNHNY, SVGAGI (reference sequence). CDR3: CASSRWAEETQYF. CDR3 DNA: TGTGCCAGCAGCCGATGGGCAGAGGAGACCCAGTACTTC.